This entry is about one TCR beta chain. This clone may be a read error of a much larger clone one base away. This sample was included in a study of metastatic and nonmetastatic thyroid tumors. The ends were cut back, 6 bases at V and 5 bases at J, with 9 bases in the middle. Germline CDR1 reads SQVTM; CDR2 reads ANQGSEA. This CDR3 has 11 residues. Before thyroid surgery, none of the patients had received any treatment. Using MiXCR, TCRdb reanalyzed the PCR reads. This repertoire shows around 30,000 clones, approximately 15% found once; its top ten account for approximately 5%. The source material was blood. This clonotype was obtained from a female donor with papillary thyroid cancer or a benign thyroid nodule (not recorded which). Some clones in this sample may be carry-over from other donors' samples. The J gene is TRBJ2-3, the V gene TRBV29-1, with D hard to call. The CDR3 DNA reads TGCAGCGTCCACATGGGAGATACGCAGTATTTT. Amino acids: CSVHMGDTQYF.